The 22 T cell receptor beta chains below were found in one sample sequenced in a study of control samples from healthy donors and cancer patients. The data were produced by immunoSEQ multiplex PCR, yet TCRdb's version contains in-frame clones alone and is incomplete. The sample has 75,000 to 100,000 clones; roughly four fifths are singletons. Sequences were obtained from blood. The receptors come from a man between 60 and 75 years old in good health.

Here the CDR3 reads CASSSTSADTQYF. CDR3 bases: TGCGCCAGCAGCTCCACGTCTGCAGATACGCAGTATTTT. The chain combines TRBV5-1 with TRBJ2-3; D not resolved. CDR3 length: 13 amino acids. CDR1 and CDR2 from the germline V gene are SGHRS and YFSETQ. V was clipped by 3 bases and J by 4 bases, with 9 bases between them.

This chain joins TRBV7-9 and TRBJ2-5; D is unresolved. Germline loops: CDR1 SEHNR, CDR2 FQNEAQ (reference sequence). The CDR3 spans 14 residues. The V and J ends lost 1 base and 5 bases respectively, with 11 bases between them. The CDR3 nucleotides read TGTGCCAGCAGCTTAGATCTGGGTAGCGAGACCCAGTACTTC. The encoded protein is CASSLDLGSETQYF.

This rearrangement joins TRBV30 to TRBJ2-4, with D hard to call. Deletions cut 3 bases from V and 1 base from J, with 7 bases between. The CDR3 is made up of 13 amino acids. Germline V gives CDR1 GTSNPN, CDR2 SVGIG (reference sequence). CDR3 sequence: CAWRPGAKNIQYF. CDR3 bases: TGTGCCTGGAGACCCGGGGCCAAAAACATTCAGTACTTC. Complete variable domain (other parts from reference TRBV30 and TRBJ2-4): SQTIHQWPATLVQPVGSPLSLECTVEGTSNPNLYWYRQAAGRGLQLLFYSVGIGQISSEVPQNLSASRPQDRQFILSSKKLLLSDSGFYLCAWRPGAKNIQYFGAGTRLSVL.

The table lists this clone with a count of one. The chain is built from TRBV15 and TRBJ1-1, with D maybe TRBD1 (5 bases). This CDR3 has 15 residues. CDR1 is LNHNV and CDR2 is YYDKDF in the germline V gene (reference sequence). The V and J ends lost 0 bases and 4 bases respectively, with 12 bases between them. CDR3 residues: CATSRDLGQGTEAFF. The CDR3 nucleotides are TGTGCCACCAGCAGAGATTTAGGACAAGGCACTGAAGCTTTCTTT.

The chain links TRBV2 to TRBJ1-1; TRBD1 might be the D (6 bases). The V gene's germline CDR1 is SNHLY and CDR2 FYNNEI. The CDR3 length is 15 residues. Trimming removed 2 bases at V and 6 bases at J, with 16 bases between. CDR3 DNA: TGTGCCAGCAGTGAAAAATCCGCGGGGGGCGCTGAAGCTTTCTTT. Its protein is CASSEKSAGGAEAFF.

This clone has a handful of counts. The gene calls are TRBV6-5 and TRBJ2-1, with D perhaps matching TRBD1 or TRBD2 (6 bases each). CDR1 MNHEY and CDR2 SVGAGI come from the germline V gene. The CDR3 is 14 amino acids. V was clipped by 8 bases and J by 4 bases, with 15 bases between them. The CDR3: CASGGGGGYNEQFF. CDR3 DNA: TGTGCCAGCGGGGGCGGAGGAGGGTACAATGAGCAGTTCTTC.

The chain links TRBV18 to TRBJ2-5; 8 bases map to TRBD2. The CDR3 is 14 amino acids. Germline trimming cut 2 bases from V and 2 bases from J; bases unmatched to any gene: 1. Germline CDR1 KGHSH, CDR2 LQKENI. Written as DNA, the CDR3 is TGTGCCAGCTCACCAGGGACTAGACAAGAGACCCAGTACTTC. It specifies CASSPGTRQETQYF.

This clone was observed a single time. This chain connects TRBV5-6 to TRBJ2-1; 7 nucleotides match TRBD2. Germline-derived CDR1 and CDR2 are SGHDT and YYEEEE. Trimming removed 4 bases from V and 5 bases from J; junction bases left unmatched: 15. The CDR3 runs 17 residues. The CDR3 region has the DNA TGTGCCAGCAGCCGGTCGGTGGCTAGCGGTAAACACAATGAGCAGTTCTTC. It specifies CASSRSVASGKHNEQFF.

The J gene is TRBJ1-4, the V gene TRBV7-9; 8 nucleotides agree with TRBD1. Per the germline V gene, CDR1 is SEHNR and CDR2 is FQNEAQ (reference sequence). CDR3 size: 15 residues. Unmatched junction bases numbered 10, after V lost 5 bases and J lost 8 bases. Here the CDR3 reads CASSTGQGYFEKLFF. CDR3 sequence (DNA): TGTGCCAGCAGCACCGGACAGGGCTATTTCGAAAAACTGTTTTTT. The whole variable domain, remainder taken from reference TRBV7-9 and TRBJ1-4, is DTGVSQNPRHKITKRGQNVTFRCDPISEHNRLYWYRQTLGQGPEFLTYFQNEAQLEKSRLLSDRFSAERPKGSFSTLEIQRTEQGDSAMYLCASSTGQGYFEKLFFGSGTQLSVL.

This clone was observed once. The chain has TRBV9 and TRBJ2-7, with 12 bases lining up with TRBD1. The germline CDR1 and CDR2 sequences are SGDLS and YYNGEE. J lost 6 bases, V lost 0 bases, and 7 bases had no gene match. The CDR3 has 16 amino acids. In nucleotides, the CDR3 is TGTGCCAGCAGCGTAGGAGGGGACAGGGGGCCCCGCGAGCAGTACTTC. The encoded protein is CASSVGGDRGPREQYF.

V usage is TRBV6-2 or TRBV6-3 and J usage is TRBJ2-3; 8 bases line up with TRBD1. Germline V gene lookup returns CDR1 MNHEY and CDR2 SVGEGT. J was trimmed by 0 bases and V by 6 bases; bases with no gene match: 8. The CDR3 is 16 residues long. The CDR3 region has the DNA TGTGCCAGCAGCCCTCTGAGGACAGGGAGCACAGATACGCAGTATTTT. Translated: CASSPLRTGSTDTQYF.

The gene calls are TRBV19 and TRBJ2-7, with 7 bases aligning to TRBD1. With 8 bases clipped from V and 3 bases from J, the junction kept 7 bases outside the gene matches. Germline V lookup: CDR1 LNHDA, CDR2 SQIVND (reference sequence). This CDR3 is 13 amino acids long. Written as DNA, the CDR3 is TGTGCCAGTGAACAGGGGCCCTTCTACGAGCAGTACTTC. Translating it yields CASEQGPFYEQYF.

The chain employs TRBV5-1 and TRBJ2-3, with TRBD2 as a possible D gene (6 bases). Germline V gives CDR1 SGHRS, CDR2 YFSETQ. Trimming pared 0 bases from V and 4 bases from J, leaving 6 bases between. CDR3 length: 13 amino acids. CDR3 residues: CASSLAGADTQYF. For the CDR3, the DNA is TGCGCCAGCAGCTTGGCGGGGGCAGATACGCAGTATTTT.

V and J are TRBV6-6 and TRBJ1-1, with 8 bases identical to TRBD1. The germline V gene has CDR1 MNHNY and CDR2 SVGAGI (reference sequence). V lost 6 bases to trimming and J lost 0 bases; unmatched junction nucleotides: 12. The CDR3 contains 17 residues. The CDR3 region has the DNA TGTGCCAGCAGGCGATTATGGACAGGGTTGTTGAACACTGAAGCTTTCTTT. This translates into CASRRLWTGLLNTEAFF.

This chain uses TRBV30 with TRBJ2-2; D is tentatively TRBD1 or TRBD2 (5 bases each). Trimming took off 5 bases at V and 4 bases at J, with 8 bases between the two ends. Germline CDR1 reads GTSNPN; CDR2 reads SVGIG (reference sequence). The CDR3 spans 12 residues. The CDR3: CAWRGGTGELFF. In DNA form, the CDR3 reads TGTGCCTGGCGGGGCGGCACCGGGGAGCTGTTTTTT.

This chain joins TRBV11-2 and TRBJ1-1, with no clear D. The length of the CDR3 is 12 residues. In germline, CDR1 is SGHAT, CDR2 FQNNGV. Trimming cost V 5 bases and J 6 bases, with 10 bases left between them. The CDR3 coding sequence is TGTGCCAGCAGCCCCCCGAGGGCTGAAGCTTTCTTT. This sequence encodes CASSPPRAEAFF. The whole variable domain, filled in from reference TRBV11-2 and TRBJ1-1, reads EAGVAQSPRYKIIEKRQSVAFWCNPISGHATLYWYQQILGQGPKLLIQFQNNGVVDDSQLPKDRFSAERLKGVDSTLKIQPAKLEDSAVYLCASSPPRAEAFFGQGTRLTVV.

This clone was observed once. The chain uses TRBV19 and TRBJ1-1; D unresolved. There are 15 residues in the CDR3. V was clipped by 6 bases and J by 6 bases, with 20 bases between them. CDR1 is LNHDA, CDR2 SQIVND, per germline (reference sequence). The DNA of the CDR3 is TGTGCCAGTAGCAAGGGAAGGTTACGAAACCCTGAAGCTTTCTTT. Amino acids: CASSKGRLRNPEAFF.

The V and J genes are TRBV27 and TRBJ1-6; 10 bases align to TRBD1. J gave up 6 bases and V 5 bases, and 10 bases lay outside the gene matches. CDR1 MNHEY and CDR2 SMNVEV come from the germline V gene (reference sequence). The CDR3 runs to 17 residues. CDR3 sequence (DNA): TGTGCCAGCAGTATCGGACAGGGGGTCGTGCGTAATTCACCCCTCCACTTT. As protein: CASSIGQGVVRNSPLHF.

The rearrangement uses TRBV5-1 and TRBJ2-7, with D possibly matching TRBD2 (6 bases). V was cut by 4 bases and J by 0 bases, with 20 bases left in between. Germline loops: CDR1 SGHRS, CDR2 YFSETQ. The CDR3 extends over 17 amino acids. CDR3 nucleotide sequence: TGCGCCAGCAGCCTGGTCGGGCGGCTAGCGAGCTCCTACGAGCAGTACTTC. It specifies CASSLVGRLASSYEQYF.

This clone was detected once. The CDR3 reads CASSERGRVSTDTQYF. CDR3 coding DNA: TGTGCCAGCAGTGAACGGGGTCGAGTAAGCACAGATACGCAGTATTTT. The rearrangement links TRBV6-1 to TRBJ2-3, with a tentative D call TRBD2 (5 bases). Germline values: CDR1 MNHNS, CDR2 SASEGT. The ends were cut back, 2 bases at V and 0 bases at J, with 12 bases in the middle. This CDR3 is 16 amino acids long.

CDR3 bases: TGTGCCAGCTCACCGGGGGGGAGCCCAGATACGCAGTATTTT. This translates into CASSPGGSPDTQYF. The V call is TRBV18, the J call TRBJ2-3; 7 nucleotides agree with TRBD2. V lost 3 bases, J lost 4 bases, and 4 bases stayed unmatched. The CDR3 loop spans 14 amino acids. CDR1 is KGHSH, CDR2 LQKENI, per germline.

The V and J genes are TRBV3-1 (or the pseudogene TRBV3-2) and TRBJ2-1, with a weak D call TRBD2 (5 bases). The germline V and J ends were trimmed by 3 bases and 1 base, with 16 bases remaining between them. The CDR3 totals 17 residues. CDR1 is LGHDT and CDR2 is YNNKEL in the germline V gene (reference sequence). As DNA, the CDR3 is TGTGCCAGCAGCCATTCGGCCTCGCGGGTTTCCTACAATGAGCAGTTCTTC. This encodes CASSHSASRVSYNEQFF.